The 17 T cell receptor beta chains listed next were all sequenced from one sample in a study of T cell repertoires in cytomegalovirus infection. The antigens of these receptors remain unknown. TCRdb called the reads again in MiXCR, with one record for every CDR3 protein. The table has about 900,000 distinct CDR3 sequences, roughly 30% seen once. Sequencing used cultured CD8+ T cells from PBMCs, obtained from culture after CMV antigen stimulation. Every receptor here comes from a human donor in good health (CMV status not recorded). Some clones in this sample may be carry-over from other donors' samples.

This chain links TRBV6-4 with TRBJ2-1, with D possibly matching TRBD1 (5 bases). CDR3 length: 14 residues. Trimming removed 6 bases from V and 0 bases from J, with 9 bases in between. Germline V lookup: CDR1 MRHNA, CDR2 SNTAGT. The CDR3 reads CASRGHSSYNEQFF. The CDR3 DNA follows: TGTGCCAGCAGAGGACATAGCTCCTACAATGAGCAGTTCTTC.

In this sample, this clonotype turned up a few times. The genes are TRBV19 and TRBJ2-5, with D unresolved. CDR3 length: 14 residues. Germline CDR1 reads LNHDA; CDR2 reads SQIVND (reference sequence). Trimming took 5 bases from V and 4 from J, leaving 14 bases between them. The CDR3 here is CASSLISAAETQYF. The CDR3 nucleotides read TGTGCCAGTAGTCTCATTTCTGCGGCAGAGACCCAGTACTTC. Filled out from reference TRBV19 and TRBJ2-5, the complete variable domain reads DGGITQSPKYLFRKEGQNVTLSCEQNLNHDAMYWYRQDPGQGLRLIYYSQIVNDFQKGDIAEGYSVSREKKESFPLTVTSAQKNPTAFYLCASSLISAAETQYFGPGTRLLVL.

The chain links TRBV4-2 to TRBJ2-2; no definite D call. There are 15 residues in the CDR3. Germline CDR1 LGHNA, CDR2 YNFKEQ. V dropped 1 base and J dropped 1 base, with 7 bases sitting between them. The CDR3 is CASSQGHQNTGELFF. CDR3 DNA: TGTGCCAGCAGCCAAGGACACCAGAACACCGGGGAGCTGTTTTTT.

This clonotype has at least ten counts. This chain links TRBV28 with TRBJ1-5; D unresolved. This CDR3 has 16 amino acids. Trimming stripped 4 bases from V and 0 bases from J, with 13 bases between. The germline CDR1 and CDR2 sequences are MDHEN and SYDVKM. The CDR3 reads CASSSPGGYSNQPQHF. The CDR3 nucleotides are TGTGCCAGCAGTTCCCCCGGAGGATATAGCAATCAGCCCCAGCATTTT.

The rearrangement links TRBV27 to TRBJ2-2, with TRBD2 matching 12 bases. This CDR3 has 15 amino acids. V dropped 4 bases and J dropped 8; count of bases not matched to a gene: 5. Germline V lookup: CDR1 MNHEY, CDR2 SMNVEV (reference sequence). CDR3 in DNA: TGTGCCAGCAGTTCGACGACTAGCGGGGGAGGGGAGCTGTTTTTT. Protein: CASSSTTSGGGELFF.

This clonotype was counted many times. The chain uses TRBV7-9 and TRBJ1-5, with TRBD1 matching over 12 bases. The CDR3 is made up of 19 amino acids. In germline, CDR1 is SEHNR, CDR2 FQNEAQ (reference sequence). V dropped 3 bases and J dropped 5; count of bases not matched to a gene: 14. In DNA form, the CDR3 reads TGTGCCAGCAGCTTTAGGGACGGGACAGGGGGCAGAAGGGATCAGCCCCAGCATTTT. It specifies CASSFRDGTGGRRDQPQHF.

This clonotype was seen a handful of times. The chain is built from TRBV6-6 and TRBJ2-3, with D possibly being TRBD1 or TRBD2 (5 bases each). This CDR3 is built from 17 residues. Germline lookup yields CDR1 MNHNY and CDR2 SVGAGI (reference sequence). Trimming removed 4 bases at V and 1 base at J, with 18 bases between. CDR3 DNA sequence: TGTGCCAGCAGTTTTAACTTCGTGGGGACGGGCACAGATACGCAGTATTTT. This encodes CASSFNFVGTGTDTQYF.

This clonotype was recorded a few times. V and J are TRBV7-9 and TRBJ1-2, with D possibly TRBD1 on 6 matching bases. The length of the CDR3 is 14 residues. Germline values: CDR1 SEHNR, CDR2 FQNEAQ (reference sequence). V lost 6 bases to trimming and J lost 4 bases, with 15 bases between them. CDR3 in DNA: TGTGCCAGCAGATCCGGACAGCGCCTCTATGGCTACACCTTC. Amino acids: CASRSGQRLYGYTF. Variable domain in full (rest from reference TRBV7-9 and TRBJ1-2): DTGVSQNPRHKITKRGQNVTFRCDPISEHNRLYWYRQTLGQGPEFLTYFQNEAQLEKSRLLSDRFSAERPKGSFSTLEIQRTEQGDSAMYLCASRSGQRLYGYTFGSGTRLTVV.

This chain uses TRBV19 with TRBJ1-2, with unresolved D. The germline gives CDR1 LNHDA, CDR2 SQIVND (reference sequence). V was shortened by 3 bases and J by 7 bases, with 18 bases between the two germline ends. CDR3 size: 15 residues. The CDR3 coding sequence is TGTGCCAGTAGTATTTCGCGACGGTCCCAGGCTGGCTACACCTTC. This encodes CASSISRRSQAGYTF.

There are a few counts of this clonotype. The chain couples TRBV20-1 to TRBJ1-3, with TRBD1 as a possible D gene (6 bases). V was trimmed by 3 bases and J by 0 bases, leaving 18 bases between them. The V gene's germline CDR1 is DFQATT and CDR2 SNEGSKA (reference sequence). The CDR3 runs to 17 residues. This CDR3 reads CSARHWGPGSSGNTIYF. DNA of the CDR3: TGCAGTGCTAGGCACTGGGGGCCAGGAAGCTCTGGAAACACCATATATTTT.

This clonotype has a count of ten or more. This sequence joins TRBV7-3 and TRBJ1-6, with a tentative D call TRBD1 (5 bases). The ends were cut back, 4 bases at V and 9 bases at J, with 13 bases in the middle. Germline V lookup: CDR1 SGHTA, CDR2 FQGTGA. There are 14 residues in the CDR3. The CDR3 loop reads CASSSGTLGSPLHF. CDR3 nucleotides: TGTGCCAGCAGCTCGGGGACCCTGGGTTCACCCCTCCACTTT. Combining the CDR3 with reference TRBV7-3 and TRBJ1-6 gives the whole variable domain GAGVSQTPSNKVTEKGKYVELRCDPISGHTALYWYRQSLGQGPEFLIYFQGTGAADDSGLPNDRFFAVRPEGSVSTLKIQRTERGDSAVYLCASSSGTLGSPLHFGNGTRLTVT.

The CDR3 DNA is TGTGCCAGCAGCTTAGGGGCTAGCGGGGCAAATGAGCAGTTCTTC. It translates to CASSLGASGANEQFF. The V call is TRBV11-2, the J call TRBJ2-1, with 9 bases identical to TRBD2. After removal of 1 base from V and 7 bases from J, the junction contained 5 bases not matched to a gene. The CDR3 loop spans 15 amino acids. The germline V gene has CDR1 SGHAT and CDR2 FQNNGV.

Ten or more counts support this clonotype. DNA for the CDR3: TGTGCCAGCAGCCACCATCGGGACAGGACTAAGATTCTATCCTACAATGAGCAGTTCTTC. It specifies CASSHHRDRTKILSYNEQFF. The chain uses TRBV7-6 and TRBJ2-1; 8 bases fit TRBD1. Per germline, CDR1 SGHVS and CDR2 FNYEAQ. CDR3 length: 20 residues. V gave up 5 bases and J gave up 1 base; unmatched junction bases: 19.

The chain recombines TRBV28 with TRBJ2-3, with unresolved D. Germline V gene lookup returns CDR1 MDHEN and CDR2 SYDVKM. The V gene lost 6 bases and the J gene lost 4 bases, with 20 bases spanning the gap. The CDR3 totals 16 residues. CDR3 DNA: TGTGCCAGCAGCCCCGGGCCTAACCTCCCCCCAGATACGCAGTATTTT. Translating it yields CASSPGPNLPPDTQYF.

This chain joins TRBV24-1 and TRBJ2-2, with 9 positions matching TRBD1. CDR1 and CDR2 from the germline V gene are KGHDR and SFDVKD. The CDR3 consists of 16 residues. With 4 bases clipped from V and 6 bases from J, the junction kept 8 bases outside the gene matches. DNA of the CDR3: TGTGCCACCAGTGAATCCGGGACAGGGATTCCCGGGGAGCTGTTTTTT. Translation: CATSESGTGIPGELFF.

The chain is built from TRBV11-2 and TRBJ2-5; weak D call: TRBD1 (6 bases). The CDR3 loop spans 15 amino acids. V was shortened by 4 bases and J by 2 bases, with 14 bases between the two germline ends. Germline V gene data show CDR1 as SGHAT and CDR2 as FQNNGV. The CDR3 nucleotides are TGTGCCAGCAGCTCCAAAGACAGGCATCAAGAGACCCAGTACTTC. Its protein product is CASSSKDRHQETQYF.

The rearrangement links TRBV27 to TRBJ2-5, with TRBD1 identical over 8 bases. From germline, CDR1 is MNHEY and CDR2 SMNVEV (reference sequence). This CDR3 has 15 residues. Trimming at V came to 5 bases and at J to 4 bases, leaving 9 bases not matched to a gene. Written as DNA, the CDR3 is TGTGCCAGCAGTGCCAGGACAGGGATTGGAGAGACCCAGTACTTC. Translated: CASSARTGIGETQYF.